The 2 T cell receptor beta chains below all came from one sample that was sequenced in a study of cytomegalovirus exposure and HLA in healthy donors. Amplification used 60 Vbeta primers and 13 Jbeta primers. Measured with immunoSEQ multiplex PCR; TCRdb has only the in-frame clones, and not every one. The table shows under 150,000 clones, with about 86% occurring only once. The material sequenced was PBMCs. The receptors shown here come from a woman in her twenties or thirties in good health and CMV-seronegative.

The genes are TRBV9 and TRBJ1-3, with 7 bases fitting TRBD1. V shed 3 bases and J 0 bases; nucleotides not matched to a gene: 6. The CDR3 runs 16 residues. Germline V gives CDR1 SGDLS, CDR2 YYNGEE. CDR3 in amino acids: CASSGENRGSGNTIYF. CDR3 nucleotide sequence: TGTGCCAGCAGCGGAGAGAACAGGGGCTCTGGAAACACCATATATTTT.

The chain recombines TRBV7-2 with TRBJ1-2; D possibly corresponds to TRBD1 (5 bases). Germline CDR1 SGHTA, CDR2 FQGNSA. This CDR3 is 14 amino acids long. Trimming stripped 5 bases from V and 8 bases from J, with 18 bases between. CDR3 bases: TGTGCCAGCAGCCTCGCCCCGACAGCGCGGGGCTACACCTTC. Translation gives CASSLAPTARGYTF.